These 23 T cell receptor beta chains came from one sample sequenced in a study of radiotherapy plus CTLA-4 blockade in lung cancer. Produced via immunoSEQ multiplex PCR; TCRdb's table is partial and in-frame only. The sample includes roughly 50,000 clones, about 88% seen only once; the top ten take less than 20%. Sample: peripheral blood, taken from a patient treated with radiotherapy plus ipilimumab. Receptors originate from a human donor with non-small cell lung cancer that progressed on radiotherapy plus ipilimumab. Some clones in this sample may be carry-over from other donors' samples.

The chain uses TRBV10-3 and TRBJ2-4; D not certain. Germline-derived CDR1 and CDR2 are ENHRY and SYGVKD. The CDR3 has 12 amino acids. V was pared by 4 bases and J by 6 bases, with 7 bases between. Here the CDR3 DNA reads TGTGCCATCAGTGGACAAGGAAACATTCAGTACTTC. It codes for CAISGQGNIQYF.

The chain carries TRBV6-5 and TRBJ2-2; possibly TRBD2 for D (5 bases). The V end was cut by 6 bases, the J end by 1 base, with 9 bases between. CDR3 length: 14 residues. Germline CDR1 is MNHEY and CDR2 is SVGAGI. CDR3 sequence (DNA): TGTGCCAGCAGGGGGAGTGGGAACACCGGGGAGCTGTTTTTT. Its translation is CASRGSGNTGELFF.

The V gene is TRBV13, the J gene TRBJ2-3, with TRBD2 matching 7 bases. The CDR3 covers 15 residues. The germline V gene encodes CDR1 PRHDT and CDR2 FYEKMQ (reference sequence). V was clipped by 4 bases and J by 5 bases; unmatched bases: 9. The CDR3 region is CASSSARERGDTQYF. In DNA, the CDR3 is TGTGCCAGCAGCTCCGCGAGGGAGCGGGGAGATACGCAGTATTTT.

The chain has TRBV15 and TRBJ2-1; 7 bases are a match to TRBD1. The length of the CDR3 is 17 residues. Germline assignment: CDR1 LNHNV and CDR2 YYDKDF (reference sequence). V shed 5 bases and J 2 bases; nucleotides not matched to a gene: 12. The CDR3 region has the DNA TGTGCCACCAGCGTACGTCCGCGGACAGGAACCTACAATGAGCAGTTCTTC. Protein: CATSVRPRTGTYNEQFF.

V gene TRBV5-1 combines with J gene TRBJ2-3; 14 nucleotides line up with TRBD2. This CDR3 region has 16 residues. Germline trimming cut 4 bases from V and 6 bases from J; bases unmatched to any gene: 7. Germline V gives CDR1 SGHRS, CDR2 YFSETQ. The CDR3 is CASSKGTSGGMDTQYF. The CDR3 DNA reads TGCGCCAGCAGCAAGGGGACTAGCGGGGGAATGGATACGCAGTATTTT.

The chain has TRBV27 and TRBJ2-3, with 7 bases identical to TRBD2. The CDR3 covers 11 residues. V gave up 7 bases and J gave up 7 bases; unmatched junction bases: 2. Germline CDR1 and CDR2: MNHEY and SMNVEV (reference sequence). CDR3 sequence: CASTGTNTQYF. The DNA for the CDR3 is TGTGCCAGCACTGGGACTAATACGCAGTATTTT.

J is TRBJ1-6 and V is TRBV6-5; 7 bases agree with TRBD1. The V segment lost 0 bases and the J segment 6 bases; nucleotides outside the gene matches: 2. Germline V CDR1 and CDR2: MNHEY, SVGAGI. The CDR3 length is 15 residues. The chain's CDR3 is CASSYSTGINSPLHF. The CDR3 bases are TGTGCCAGCAGTTACTCGACAGGGATTAATTCACCCCTCCACTTT.

This clone was seen a few times. The gene calls are TRBV18 and TRBJ1-4; D unresolved. Germline-derived CDR1 and CDR2 are KGHSH and LQKENI. Trimming took 3 bases from V and 7 from J, leaving 12 bases between them. This CDR3 region has 14 residues. CDR3 in amino acids: CASSPPGDAEKLFF. CDR3 bases: TGTGCCAGCTCACCCCCTGGAGACGCTGAAAAACTGTTTTTT.

In this sample, this clone turned up once. The chain combines TRBV28 with TRBJ2-6; D might be TRBD2 (5 bases). Germline CDR1 is MDHEN and CDR2 is SYDVKM. V was trimmed by 4 bases and J by 1 base, leaving 11 bases between them. The CDR3 contains 16 residues. The chain's CDR3 is CASSSLSGSGANVLTF. As DNA, the CDR3 is TGTGCCAGCAGTTCCCTATCGGGATCTGGGGCCAACGTCCTGACTTTC.

V is TRBV10-3 and J is TRBJ1-4; unclear D gene. The CDR3 loop spans 15 amino acids. Germline CDR1 reads ENHRY; CDR2 reads SYGVKD. V was pared by 0 bases and J by 8 bases, with 13 bases between. The CDR3 protein is CAISESWAREEKLFF. CDR3 DNA: TGTGCCATCAGTGAGTCATGGGCCCGGGAGGAAAAACTGTTTTTT.

J is TRBJ2-1 and V is TRBV11-2; TRBD1 is a possible D gene (6 bases). Germline V gene sequence: CDR1 SGHAT, CDR2 FQNNGV. V lost 3 bases to trimming and J lost 16 bases, with 22 bases between them. The CDR3 contains 14 residues. The CDR3 loop reads CASSFQQGGPTLFF. As DNA, the CDR3 is TGTGCCAGCAGCTTCCAACAGGGCGGGCCCACGCTCTTCTTC.

The chain has TRBV20-1 and TRBJ1-2, with a tentative D call TRBD1 (6 bases). Germline V gene sequence: CDR1 DFQATT, CDR2 SNEGSKA (reference sequence). CDR3 size: 10 residues. V was shortened by 4 bases and J by 6 bases, with 6 bases between the two germline ends. This chain's CDR3 is CSAKGDGYTF. DNA of the CDR3: TGCAGTGCTAAGGGGGATGGCTACACCTTC.

The chain carries TRBV29-1 and TRBJ2-7; 9 bases agree with TRBD1. J was trimmed by 5 bases and V by 7 bases; bases with no gene match: 9. CDR3 length: 13 amino acids. Germline V gene sequence: CDR1 SQVTM, CDR2 ANQGSEA. The CDR3 sequence is CSAPGQGTHEQYF. CDR3 coding DNA: TGCAGCGCGCCGGGACAGGGAACCCACGAGCAGTACTTC.

This rearrangement joins TRBV30 to TRBJ1-2; maybe TRBD1 (6 bases). CDR3 length: 13 amino acids. V dropped 1 base and J dropped 4 bases, with 10 bases sitting between them. The germline V gene has CDR1 GTSNPN and CDR2 SVGIG (reference sequence). For the CDR3, the DNA is TGTGCCTGGAGTGCCGGCAGGGGCTATGGCTACACCTTC. Its protein product is CAWSAGRGYGYTF.

The rearrangement joins TRBV9 to TRBJ1-1; D is uncertain. The CDR3 runs to 15 residues. Germline CDR1 and CDR2: SGDLS and YYNGEE. The V gene lost 0 bases and the J gene lost 0 bases, with 9 bases spanning the gap. CDR3 in amino acids: CASSVGTAVNTEAFF. The CDR3 coding sequence is TGTGCCAGCAGCGTAGGAACAGCGGTGAACACTGAAGCTTTCTTT. Drawing the rest from reference TRBV9 and TRBJ1-1, the complete variable domain is DSGVTQTPKHLITATGQRVTLRCSPRSGDLSVYWYQQSLDQGLQFLIQYYNGEERAKGNILERFSAQQFPDLHSELNLSSLELGDSALYFCASSVGTAVNTEAFFGQGTRLTVV.

V gene TRBV10-3 combines with J gene TRBJ2-2, with 8 positions matching TRBD2. This CDR3 is built from 15 residues. CDR1 is ENHRY, CDR2 SYGVKD, per germline. V lost 4 bases, J lost 6 bases, and 7 bases stayed unmatched. CDR3 nucleotide sequence: TGTGCCATCAGTGCTCTAGCGGGTTTACCCGGGGAGCTGTTTTTT. It translates to CAISALAGLPGELFF.

This sequence joins TRBV2 and TRBJ2-3, with 9 bases that match TRBD2. With 6 bases clipped from V and 1 base from J, the junction kept 5 bases outside the gene matches. CDR1 and CDR2 (germline): SNHLY, FYNNEI. The CDR3 spans 15 residues. Here the CDR3 reads CASSLRTSGTDTQYF. The CDR3 region has the DNA TGTGCCAGCAGCCTTAGGACTAGCGGCACAGATACGCAGTATTTT.

This chain connects TRBV2 to TRBJ1-5, with D perhaps TRBD1 (5 bases). With 7 bases removed from V and 0 bases from J, the gap between germline ends came to 16 bases. The CDR3 totals 16 residues. Germline V gene sequence: CDR1 SNHLY, CDR2 FYNNEI. CDR3 nucleotides: TGTGCCAGCATTGGCCGGGAGGGGAGTAGCAATCAGCCCCAGCATTTT. Translation gives CASIGREGSSNQPQHF.

This clone was seen just once. The chain uses TRBV30 and TRBJ1-6, with D perhaps matching TRBD1 (5 bases). This CDR3 comprises 15 residues. V gave up 3 bases and J gave up 5 bases, with 14 bases separating them. The V gene's germline CDR1 is GTSNPN and CDR2 SVGIG (reference sequence). CDR3 DNA sequence: TGTGCCTGGAGCCCCGGGGGAGCCGATAATTCACCCCTCCACTTT. As protein: CAWSPGGADNSPLHF.

The V and J genes are TRBV11-3 and TRBJ2-2; the match to TRBD1 covers 10 bases. This CDR3 contains 15 residues. Germline trimming cut 4 bases from V and 6 bases from J; bases unmatched to any gene: 5. Germline V gene lookup returns CDR1 SGHNT and CDR2 YENEEA. The CDR3 loop is CASSSRDRGPGELFF. CDR3 sequence (DNA): TGTGCCAGCAGCTCCCGGGACAGGGGCCCCGGGGAGCTGTTTTTT.

CDR3 amino acids: CASSLVEGLSSPLHF. As DNA, the CDR3 is TGTGCCAGCAGCTTAGTGGAGGGGTTAAGTTCACCCCTCCACTTT. The chain links TRBV7-2 to TRBJ1-6; maybe TRBD1 (5 bases). The CDR3 runs 15 residues. Between the trimmed V and J ends, which lost 1 base and 9 bases, there was a span of 13 bases. Germline V lookup: CDR1 SGHTA, CDR2 FQGNSA. Full variable domain (rest looked up from reference TRBV7-2 and TRBJ1-6): GAGVSQSPSNKVTEKGKDVELRCDPISGHTALYWYRQSLGQGLEFLIYFQGNSAPDKSGLPSDRFSAERTGGSVSTLTIQRTQQEDSAVYLCASSLVEGLSSPLHFGNGTRLTVT.

The chain recombines TRBV5-8 with TRBJ2-3, with 9 bases matching TRBD2. The CDR3 spans 16 residues. The J segment lost 4 bases and the V segment lost 3 bases, leaving 9 bases of the junction unmatched. CDR1 is SGHTS and CDR2 is YDEGEE in the germline V gene. The CDR3 is CASSSGTSMWADTQYF. CDR3 DNA sequence: TGTGCCAGCAGCTCGGGGACTAGCATGTGGGCAGATACGCAGTATTTT.

The chain recombines TRBV7-9 with TRBJ2-2; D is uncertain. CDR1 is SEHNR and CDR2 is FQNEAQ in the germline V gene (reference sequence). The CDR3 sequence is 16 residues long. Trimming left V 2 bases short and J 1 base short, with 11 bases between. This chain's CDR3 is CASSLWAGRNTGELFF. DNA of the CDR3: TGTGCCAGCAGCTTATGGGCCGGCCGGAACACCGGGGAGCTGTTTTTT.